The T cell receptor beta chain under discussion was sequenced for a study of OX40 agonist ivuxolimab in advanced cancers. Patients with a history of autoimmune disease or on systemic immunosuppression were excluded. Assay used: immunoSEQ multiplex PCR; TCRdb lists only in-frame clones, some missing. The sample records under 50,000 clones, 75% to 90% being singletons. Germline V gene data show CDR1 as SEHNR and CDR2 as FQNEAQ (reference sequence). V lost 5 bases to trimming and J lost 3 bases; unmatched junction nucleotides: 4. The CDR3 has 14 amino acids. The sequence came from an adult with an advanced solid tumor such as melanoma, head and neck, liver or kidney cancer. The specimen was CD4+ or CD8+ T cells sorted from blood, collected in a trial of the OX40 agonist ivuxolimab. This chain joins TRBV7-9 and TRBJ1-3, with 7 bases lining up with TRBD1. CDR3 loop: CASSHSGGGNTIYF. CDR3 DNA sequence: TGTGCCAGCAGCCACTCAGGGGGTGGAAACACCATATATTTT.